This is a list of T cell receptor beta chains from one sample in a study of beta chain features in type 1 diabetes. Libraries were prepared by immunoSEQ multiplex PCR; TCRdb keeps only in-frame clonotypes and omits some of them. The sample consists of 350,000 to 400,000 clones, about 16% of them appearing once. Sequenced material: naive CD4+ T cells from blood. These receptor sequences come from a woman younger than 35 in good health. Each CDR3 is given with its conserved first and last residue.

J gene | CDR3 length | V gene | CDR3 protein
TRBJ2-7 | 14 | TRBV30 | CAWSVGRNYYEQYF
TRBJ2-2 | 17 | TRBV30 | CAWSHSGLAFYGGELFF
TRBJ1-2 | 13 | TRBV6-6 | CASSRQGAGGYTF
TRBJ1-2 | 14 | TRBV25-1 | CASSESGFNYGYTF
TRBJ2-6 | 14 | TRBV30 | CAWTGSSGANVLTF
TRBJ2-1 | 14 | TRBV29-1 | CSVVGRRVYNEQFF
TRBJ1-2 | 13 | TRBV13 | CASSSDRGYGYTF
TRBJ2-3 | 14 | TRBV6-4 | CASSEGRFTDTQYF
TRBJ2-7 | 16 | TRBV5-6 | CASSLLGQGWDYEQYF
TRBJ1-2 | 12 | TRBV5-1 | CASSTPDRYYTF
TRBJ1-1 | 15 | TRBV28 | CASRLSGQGNTEAFF
TRBJ2-2 | 15 | TRBV5-1 | CASSPPGTASGELFF
TRBJ2-3 | 14 | TRBV2 | CASSEDPGTDTQYF
TRBJ2-1 | 18 | TRBV4-2 | CASSQDTVGGPSYNEQFF
TRBJ2-1 | 15 | TRBV6-6 | CASSSPGDQRHEQFF
TRBJ1-5 | 14 | TRBV7-2 | CASSGTGILQPQHF
TRBJ1-5 | 15 | TRBV30 | CAWSTGLYSNQPQHF
TRBJ2-7 | 13 | TRBV7-3 | CASSGDRGHEQYF
TRBJ2-1 | 15 | TRBV21-1 | CASSKGSGRVTEQFF
TRBJ1-1 | 15 | TRBV28 | CASSVPGQKNTEAFF
TRBJ1-4 | 11 | TRBV4-2 | CASSQAGKLFF
TRBJ1-1 | 14 | TRBV5-1 | CASSSQNSNTEAFF
TRBJ2-2 | 16 | TRBV9 | CASSVRDGTNTGELFF
TRBJ2-3 | 13 | TRBV30 | CAWSGQGLLAQYF
TRBJ1-2 | 12 | TRBV29-1 | CSVEDLRERYTF
TRBJ2-2 | 14 | TRBV25-1 | CASIRGHDTGELFF
TRBJ2-6 | 16 | TRBV19 | CASSRTGDSGANVLTF
TRBJ2-3 | 13 | TRBV30 | CACAGTGTDTQYF
TRBJ2-1 | 14 | TRBV11-2 | CASSLTSGKNEQFF
TRBJ2-3 | 14 | TRBV7-2 | CASSFAGGQDTQYF
TRBJ1-3 | 14 | TRBV14 | CASSRGTTRNTIYF
TRBJ1-5 | 15 | TRBV7-9 | CASSLEGVGNQPQHF
TRBJ2-7 | 16 | TRBV27 | CASSINRDRFGYEQYF
TRBJ2-7 | 8 | TRBV2 | CAASSGLF
TRBJ1-1 | 13 | TRBV5-4 | CASSLTRYTEAFF
TRBJ2-7 | 16 | TRBV14 | CASSQLGTSGSYEQYF
TRBJ1-1 | 11 | TRBV20-1 | CSAGVRTEAFF
TRBJ1-2 | 12 | TRBV2 | CASSVRDYGYTF
TRBJ2-5 | 14 | TRBV2 | CASSPTGYQETQYF
TRBJ1-2 | 14 | TRBV28 | CASSLGQGTGGYTF
TRBJ1-1 | 16 | TRBV27 | CASSADRVRVNTEAFF
TRBJ2-7 | 14 | TRBV4-1 | CASSRRDRGHEQYF